This section outlines one T cell receptor beta chain sequence together with its context. Source study methods: Amplified reference gene primers provided the basis for estimating nucleated cell counts. Data came from immunoSEQ multiplex PCR; TCRdb stores just in-frame clones and leaves some out. The V and J calls and clone size are taken from that table; D and trimming were inferred from the DNA. In the table there are around 260,000 clones, over 80% of which are singletons. The sample belongs to a study of blood T cell repertoires in COVID-19. Study context: Spain, Italy and the United States supplied samples that represented acute and convalescent COVID-19. Sample material is recorded as cDNA or gDNA derived from T cells, B-cell-depleted T cells, or PBMCs.

V shed 6 bases and J shed 9 bases, with 14 bases lying between them. CDR3 length equals 12 residues. V is TRBV12-3 or TRBV12-4 and J is TRBJ1-2; D remains ambiguous. The source material was peripheral blood. The receptor was isolated from a woman between 40 and 55 years old who had recovered from COVID-19. This CDR3 is CASSSRPGRYTF. In DNA form, the CDR3 reads TGTGCCAGCAGCTCGAGGCCGGGTCGCTACACCTTC.